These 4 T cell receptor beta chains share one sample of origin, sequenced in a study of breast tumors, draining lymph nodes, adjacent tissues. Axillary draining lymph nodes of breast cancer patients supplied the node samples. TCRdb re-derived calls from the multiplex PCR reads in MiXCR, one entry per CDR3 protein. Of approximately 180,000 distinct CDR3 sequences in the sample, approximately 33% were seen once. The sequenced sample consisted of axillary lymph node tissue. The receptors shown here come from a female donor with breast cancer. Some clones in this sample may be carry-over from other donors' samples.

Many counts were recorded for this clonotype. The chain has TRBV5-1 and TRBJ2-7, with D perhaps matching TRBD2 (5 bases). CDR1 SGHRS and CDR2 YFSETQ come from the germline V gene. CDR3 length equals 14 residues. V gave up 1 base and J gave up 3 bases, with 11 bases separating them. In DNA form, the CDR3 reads TGCGCCAGCAGCTTGTCTTGGGGAGTCTACGAGCAGTACTTC. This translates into CASSLSWGVYEQYF.

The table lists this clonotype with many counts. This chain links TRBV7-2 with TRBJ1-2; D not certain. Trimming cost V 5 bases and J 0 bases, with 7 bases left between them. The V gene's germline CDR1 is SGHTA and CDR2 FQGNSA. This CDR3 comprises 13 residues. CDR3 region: CASSPSPNYGYTF. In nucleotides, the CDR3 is TGTGCCAGCAGCCCGTCCCCTAACTATGGCTACACCTTC.

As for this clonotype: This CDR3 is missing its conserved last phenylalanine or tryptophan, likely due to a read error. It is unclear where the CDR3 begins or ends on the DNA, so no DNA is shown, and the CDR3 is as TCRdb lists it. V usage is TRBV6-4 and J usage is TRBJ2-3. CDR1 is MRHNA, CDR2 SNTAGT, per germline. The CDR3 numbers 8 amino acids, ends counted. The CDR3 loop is CASVTETR.

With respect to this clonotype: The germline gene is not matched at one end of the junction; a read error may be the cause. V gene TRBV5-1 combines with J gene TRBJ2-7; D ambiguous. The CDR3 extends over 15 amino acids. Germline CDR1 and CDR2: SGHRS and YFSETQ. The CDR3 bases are TGCGCCAGCGGCCTCCCGGGTCCGAACTCCTACAAGCAGTACTTC. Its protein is CASGLPGPNSYKQYF.